This entry lists 3 T cell receptor beta chains sequenced from one sample in a study of beta chain features in type 1 diabetes. As every portion of the isolated RNA was reverse transcribed, the sequencing read expressed TCRB transcripts. Method: immunoSEQ multiplex PCR; TCRdb's copy keeps in-frame clones and lacks some. The data contain about 19,000 clones, approximately 50% of them singletons. Sequences were obtained from stem cell memory CD4+ T cells from blood. These receptors were taken from a man between 18 and 29 years old in good health.

This chain connects TRBV4-3 to TRBJ2-1, with 8 bases identical to TRBD1. The CDR3 runs 12 residues. Germline lookup yields CDR1 LGHNA and CDR2 YSLEER. After removal of 5 bases from V and 11 bases from J, the junction contained 5 bases not matched to a gene. As DNA, the CDR3 is TGCGCCAGCAGCTTCCGGGACAGGCAGCAGTTCTTC. Protein product: CASSFRDRQQFF.

The rearrangement joins TRBV4-3 to TRBJ2-3; 7 positions match TRBD2. CDR1 is LGHNA, CDR2 YSLEER, per germline. The CDR3 runs 16 residues. The V gene end was trimmed by 0 bases and the J gene end by 5 bases; junction bases not matched to a gene: 8. The CDR3 loop reads CASSQEPRAGIDTQYF. As DNA, the CDR3 is TGCGCCAGCAGCCAAGAACCTAGAGCGGGGATAGATACGCAGTATTTT.

V is TRBV28 and J is TRBJ2-7; D gene uncertain. Looked up from germline, CDR1 is MDHEN and CDR2 is SYDVKM. V lost 7 bases, J lost 2 bases, and 9 bases lay in between. CDR3 size: 12 residues. CDR3 bases: TGTGCCAGCAACAGTTTTACCTACGAGCAGTACTTC. Residues: CASNSFTYEQYF.